These 13 T cell receptor beta chains share one sample of origin, sequenced in a study of molecular identifiers for immune sequencing clone quantification. TCRdb reprocessed the PCR reads via MiXCR and lists one record per CDR3 protein. The sample lists 460,000 or so distinct CDR3 sequences, roughly a fifth occurring once. The sequenced material came from naive CD8+ T cells from blood, with Jurkat cell RNA spiked in. Subset of the sample: FACS-sorted CD8+CD4-CCR7+CD45RA+ naive T cells. The receptor set was obtained from a human donor in good health. Some libraries in this study had Jurkat cell RNA spiked in.

A few counts support this clonotype. Because the CDR3's place on the DNA is in doubt, the DNA is left out and the CDR3 is given as listed by TCRdb. The J gene is TRBJ2-1, the V gene TRBV7-5; TRBD2, the D gene given by the table, was not confirmed from the DNA. TRBV7-5 is designated a pseudogene. The CDR3 adds up to 19 amino acids, both ends counted. CDR3 sequence reads: CISVPEALPGLVLVDEQFF.

This clonotype was seen ten or more times. The rearrangement joins TRBV11-2 to TRBJ2-3, with 12 bases identical to TRBD2. The V gene end was trimmed by 6 bases and the J gene end by 4 bases; junction bases not matched to a gene: 2. The CDR3 totals 14 residues. Per the germline V gene, CDR1 is SGHAT and CDR2 is FQNNGV. CDR3 coding DNA: TGTGCCAGCAGTGGACTAGCGGGGCCAGATACGCAGTATTTT. It codes for CASSGLAGPDTQYF.

This clonotype has just a few counts. This chain joins TRBV7-8 and TRBJ2-5, with 9 positions matching TRBD2. The CDR3 loop spans 15 amino acids. With V trimmed by 1 base and J by 5 bases, 5 bases remained unmatched. The germline CDR1 and CDR2 sequences are SGHVS and FQNEAQ. CDR3 sequence: CASSLGLAGTETQYF. DNA of the CDR3: TGTGCCAGCAGCTTAGGGCTAGCGGGGACGGAGACCCAGTACTTC.

The chain employs TRBV19 and TRBJ2-1, with TRBD2 matching 7 bases. The J segment lost 9 bases and the V segment lost 5 bases, leaving 7 bases of the junction unmatched. This CDR3 has 13 amino acids. CDR1 and CDR2 (germline): LNHDA, SQIVND (reference sequence). This CDR3 reads CASSATSAGEQFF. CDR3 coding DNA: TGTGCCAGTAGTGCCACTAGCGCTGGTGAGCAGTTCTTC.

V gene TRBV12-3 or TRBV12-4 combines with J gene TRBJ2-7, with D perhaps matching TRBD1 or TRBD2 (5 bases each). This CDR3 has 13 amino acids. Trimming removed 6 bases at V and 2 bases at J, with 11 bases between. CDR3 residues: CASSRDGTYEQYF. The CDR3 DNA reads as TGTGCCAGCAGCCGGGACGGGACCTACGAGCAGTACTTC.

In its sample, this clonotype was seen many times. The chain links TRBV10-3 to TRBJ2-7, with TRBD2 as a possible D gene (6 bases). Germline CDR1 and CDR2: ENHRY and SYGVKD. V gave up 4 bases and J gave up 0 bases, with 7 bases separating them. This CDR3 region has 13 residues. The CDR3 nucleotides are TGTGCCATCAGTGGGGGGGACTCCTACGAGCAGTACTTC. Amino acid sequence: CAISGGDSYEQYF.

The rearrangement links TRBV7-6 to TRBJ1-3; D remains ambiguous. Deletions cut 0 bases from V and 0 bases from J, with 6 bases between. The germline gives CDR1 SGHVS, CDR2 FNYEAQ. The CDR3 sequence is 15 residues long. The CDR3 region has the DNA TGTGCCAGCAGCTTAGCTGGCAACTCTGGAAACACCATATATTTT. Translation gives CASSLAGNSGNTIYF.

V gene TRBV5-1 combines with J gene TRBJ2-7, with D perhaps matching TRBD1 or TRBD2 (5 bases each). V was cut by 3 bases and J by 2 bases, with 15 bases left in between. Germline CDR1 and CDR2: SGHRS and YFSETQ. This CDR3 contains 15 residues. The CDR3 region is CASSWGKTAPYEQYF. In DNA form, the CDR3 reads TGCGCCAGCAGCTGGGGGAAGACAGCCCCCTACGAGCAGTACTTC.

This clonotype was seen at least ten times. This chain uses TRBV5-4 with TRBJ2-7, with 9 bases that match TRBD2. The CDR3 length is 16 residues. The ends lost 1 base at V and 3 bases at J; junction bases unmatched: 8. Germline-derived CDR1 and CDR2 are SGHNT and YYREEE (reference sequence). The CDR3 DNA sequence: TGTGCCAGCAGCTTGCCTAGCGGGGCCCCGATCTACGAGCAGTACTTC. It is translated as CASSLPSGAPIYEQYF.

This clonotype has ten or more counts. The V and J genes are TRBV29-1 and TRBJ2-7, with TRBD2 matching 10 bases. Germline CDR1 SQVTM, CDR2 ANQGSEA. V lost 5 bases to trimming and J lost 2 bases; unmatched junction nucleotides: 3. This CDR3 spans 13 amino acids. Here the CDR3 DNA reads TGCAGCGTTCTAGCGGGAGACACCTACGAGCAGTACTTC. Its protein is CSVLAGDTYEQYF.

In this sample, this clonotype turned up a few times. The V gene is TRBV4-1, the J gene TRBJ2-3; 14 positions agree with TRBD2. Germline-derived CDR1 and CDR2 are MGHRA and YSYEKL. With 2 bases clipped from V and 7 bases from J, the junction kept 5 bases outside the gene matches. This CDR3 has 16 residues. This CDR3 reads CASSQTGLAGEYTQYF. DNA of the CDR3: TGCGCCAGCAGCCAAACGGGACTAGCGGGGGAATATACGCAGTATTTT.

The rearrangement links TRBV2 to TRBJ2-1; 7 nucleotides match TRBD2. CDR1 and CDR2 (germline): SNHLY, FYNNEI. V was clipped by 3 bases and J by 3 bases; unmatched bases: 2. The CDR3 extends over 14 amino acids. The CDR3 spells CASSDQRGYNEQFF. CDR3 in DNA: TGTGCCAGCAGTGACCAGCGGGGCTACAATGAGCAGTTCTTC.

Only a few counts were recorded for this clonotype. The CDR3 spells CAISETGGSGGTDTQYF. The CDR3 DNA sequence: TGTGCCATCAGTGAGACGGGGGGCAGCGGGGGCACAGATACGCAGTATTTT. The chain employs TRBV10-3 and TRBJ2-3; D is perhaps TRBD2 (7 bases). Deletions cut 2 bases from V and 1 base from J, with 16 bases between. The CDR3 contains 17 residues. Germline-derived CDR1 and CDR2 are ENHRY and SYGVKD.